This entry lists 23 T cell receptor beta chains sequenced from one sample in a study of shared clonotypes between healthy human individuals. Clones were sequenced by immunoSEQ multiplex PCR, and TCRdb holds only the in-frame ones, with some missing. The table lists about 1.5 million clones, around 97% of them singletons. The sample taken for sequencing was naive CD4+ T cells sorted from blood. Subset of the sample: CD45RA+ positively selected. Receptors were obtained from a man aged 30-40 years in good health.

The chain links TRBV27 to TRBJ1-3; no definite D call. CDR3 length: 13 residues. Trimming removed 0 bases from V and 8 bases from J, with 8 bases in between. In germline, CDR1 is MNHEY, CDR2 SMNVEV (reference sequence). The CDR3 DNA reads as TGTGCCAGCAGTTTATCTGGGCGCGACACCATATATTTT. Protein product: CASSLSGRDTIYF.

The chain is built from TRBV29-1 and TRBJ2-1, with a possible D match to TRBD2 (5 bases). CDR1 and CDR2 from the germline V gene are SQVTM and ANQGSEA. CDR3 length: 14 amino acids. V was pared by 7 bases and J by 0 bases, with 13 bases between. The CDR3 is CSAGSLASYNEQFF. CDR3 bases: TGCAGCGCCGGAAGTCTAGCCTCCTACAATGAGCAGTTCTTC.

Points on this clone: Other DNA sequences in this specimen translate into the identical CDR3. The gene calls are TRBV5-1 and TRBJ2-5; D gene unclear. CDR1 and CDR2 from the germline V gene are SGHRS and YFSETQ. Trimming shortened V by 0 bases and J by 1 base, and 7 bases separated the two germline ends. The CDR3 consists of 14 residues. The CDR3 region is CASSLEGFQETQYF. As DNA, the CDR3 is TGCGCCAGCAGCTTGGAAGGATTCCAAGAGACCCAGTACTTC.

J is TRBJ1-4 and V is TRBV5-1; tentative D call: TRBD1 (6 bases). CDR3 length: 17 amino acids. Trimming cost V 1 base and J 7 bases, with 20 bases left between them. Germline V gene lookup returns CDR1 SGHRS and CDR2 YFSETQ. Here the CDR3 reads CASSLSGVRVPFEKLFF. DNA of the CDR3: TGCGCCAGCAGCTTGTCAGGGGTTCGAGTTCCGTTTGAAAAACTGTTTTTT.

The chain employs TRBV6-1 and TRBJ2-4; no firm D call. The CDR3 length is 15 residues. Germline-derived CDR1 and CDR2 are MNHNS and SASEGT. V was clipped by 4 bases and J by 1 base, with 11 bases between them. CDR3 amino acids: CASSVTSLAKNIQYF. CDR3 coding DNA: TGTGCCAGCAGTGTTACAAGTCTTGCCAAAAACATTCAGTACTTC.

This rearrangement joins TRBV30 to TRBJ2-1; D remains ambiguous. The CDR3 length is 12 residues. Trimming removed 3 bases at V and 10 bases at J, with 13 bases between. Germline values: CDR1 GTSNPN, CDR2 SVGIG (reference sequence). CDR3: CAWRSYQAEQFF. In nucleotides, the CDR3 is TGTGCCTGGAGATCATACCAGGCCGAGCAGTTCTTC.

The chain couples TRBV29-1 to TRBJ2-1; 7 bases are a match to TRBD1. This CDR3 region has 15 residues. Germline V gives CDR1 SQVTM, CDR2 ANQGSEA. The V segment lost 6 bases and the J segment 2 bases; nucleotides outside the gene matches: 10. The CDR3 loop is CSVAWPRGTYNEQFF. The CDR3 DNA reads TGCAGCGTCGCCTGGCCCAGGGGGACCTACAATGAGCAGTTCTTC.

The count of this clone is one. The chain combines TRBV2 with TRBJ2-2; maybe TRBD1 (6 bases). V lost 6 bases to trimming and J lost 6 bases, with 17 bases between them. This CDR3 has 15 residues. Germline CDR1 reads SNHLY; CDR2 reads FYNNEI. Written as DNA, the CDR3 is TGTGCCAGCAGACTTTCAAGGACAGTCGCCGGGGAGCTGTTTTTT. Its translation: CASRLSRTVAGELFF.

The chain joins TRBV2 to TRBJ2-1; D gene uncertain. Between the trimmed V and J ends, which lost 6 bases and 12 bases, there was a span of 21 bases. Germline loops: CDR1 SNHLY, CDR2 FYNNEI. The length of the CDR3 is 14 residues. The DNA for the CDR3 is TGTGCCAGCAGCGGCCGGACCAGCGTTGTTCTGCAGTTCTTC. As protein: CASSGRTSVVLQFF.

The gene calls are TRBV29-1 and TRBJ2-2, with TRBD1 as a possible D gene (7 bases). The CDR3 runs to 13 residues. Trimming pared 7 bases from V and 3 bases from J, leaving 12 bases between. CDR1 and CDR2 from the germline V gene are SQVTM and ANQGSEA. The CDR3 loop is CSGGRGDTGELFF. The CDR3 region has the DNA TGCAGCGGGGGCAGGGGGGACACCGGGGAGCTGTTTTTT.

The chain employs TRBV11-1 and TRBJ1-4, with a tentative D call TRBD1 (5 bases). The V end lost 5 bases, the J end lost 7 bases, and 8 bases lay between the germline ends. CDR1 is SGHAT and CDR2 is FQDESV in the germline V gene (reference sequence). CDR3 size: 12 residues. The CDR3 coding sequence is TGTGCCAGCAGCAGGAGGGGTGAAAAACTGTTTTTT. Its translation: CASSRRGEKLFF.

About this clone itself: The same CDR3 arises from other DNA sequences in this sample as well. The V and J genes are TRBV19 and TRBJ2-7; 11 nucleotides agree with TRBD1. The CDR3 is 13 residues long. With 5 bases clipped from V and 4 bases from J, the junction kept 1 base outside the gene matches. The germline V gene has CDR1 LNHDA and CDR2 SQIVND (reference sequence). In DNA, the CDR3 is TGTGCCAGTAGTGGGGACAGGGGGTACGAGCAGTACTTC. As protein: CASSGDRGYEQYF.

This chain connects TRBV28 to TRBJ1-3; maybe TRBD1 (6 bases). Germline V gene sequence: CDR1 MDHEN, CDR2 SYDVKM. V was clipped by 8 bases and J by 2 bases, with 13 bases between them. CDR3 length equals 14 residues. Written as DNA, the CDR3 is TGTGCCAGCCTTAAGCGGACAGCTGGAAACACCATATATTTT. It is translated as CASLKRTAGNTIYF.

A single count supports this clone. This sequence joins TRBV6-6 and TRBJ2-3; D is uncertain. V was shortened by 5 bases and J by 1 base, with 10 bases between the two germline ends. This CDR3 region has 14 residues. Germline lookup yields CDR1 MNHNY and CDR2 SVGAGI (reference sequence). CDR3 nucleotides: TGTGCCAGCAGTGGCTCCCTGCGCACAGATACGCAGTATTTT. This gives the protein CASSGSLRTDTQYF.

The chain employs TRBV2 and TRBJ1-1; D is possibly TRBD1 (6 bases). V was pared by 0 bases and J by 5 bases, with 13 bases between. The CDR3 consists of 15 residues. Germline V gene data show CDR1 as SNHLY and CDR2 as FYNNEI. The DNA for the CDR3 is TGTGCCAGCAGTGAAGCAAGCAGGGGAGGAACTGAAGCTTTCTTT. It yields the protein CASSEASRGGTEAFF.

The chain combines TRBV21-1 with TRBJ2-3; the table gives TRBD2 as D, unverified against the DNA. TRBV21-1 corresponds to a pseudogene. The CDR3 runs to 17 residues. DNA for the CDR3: TGTGCCAGCAGCAAAGTCGCTAATAAAACCACCGAAGATACGCAGTATTTT. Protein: CASSKVANKTTEDTQYF.

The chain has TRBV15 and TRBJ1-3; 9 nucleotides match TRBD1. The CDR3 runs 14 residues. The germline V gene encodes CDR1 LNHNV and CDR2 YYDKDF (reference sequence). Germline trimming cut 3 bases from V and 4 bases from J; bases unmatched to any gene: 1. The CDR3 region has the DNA TGTGCCACCAGCAGCGGGACAGGGGGAAACACCATATATTTT. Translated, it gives CATSSGTGGNTIYF.

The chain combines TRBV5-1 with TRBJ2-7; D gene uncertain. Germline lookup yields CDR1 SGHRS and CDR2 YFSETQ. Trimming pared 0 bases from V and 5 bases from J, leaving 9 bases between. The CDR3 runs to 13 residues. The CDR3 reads CASSLVVEDEQYF. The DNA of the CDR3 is TGCGCCAGCAGCTTGGTGGTAGAGGACGAGCAGTACTTC. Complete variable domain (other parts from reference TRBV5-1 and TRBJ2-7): KAGVTQTPRYLIKTRGQQVTLSCSPISGHRSVSWYQQTPGQGLQFLFEYFSETQRNKGNFPGRFSGRQFSNSRSEMNVSTLELGDSALYLCASSLVVEDEQYFGPGTRLTVT.

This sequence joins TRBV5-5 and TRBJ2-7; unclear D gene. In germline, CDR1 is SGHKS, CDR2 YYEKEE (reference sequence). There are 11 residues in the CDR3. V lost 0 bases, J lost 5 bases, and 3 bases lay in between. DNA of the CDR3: TGTGCCAGCAGCTTGGACGACGAGCAGTACTTC. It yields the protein CASSLDDEQYF.

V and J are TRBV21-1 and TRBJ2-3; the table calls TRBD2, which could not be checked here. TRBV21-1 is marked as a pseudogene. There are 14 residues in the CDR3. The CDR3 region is CARVEREATDTQYF. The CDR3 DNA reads TGTGCCAGGGTCGAGCGGGAGGCGACAGATACGCAGTATTTT.

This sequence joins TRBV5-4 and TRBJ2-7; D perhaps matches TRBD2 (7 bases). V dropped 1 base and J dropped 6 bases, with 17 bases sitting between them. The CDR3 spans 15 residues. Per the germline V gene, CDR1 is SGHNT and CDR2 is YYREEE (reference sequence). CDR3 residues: CASSLPAGASSEQYF. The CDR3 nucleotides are TGTGCCAGCAGCTTGCCTGCGGGGGCATCCAGCGAGCAGTACTTC.

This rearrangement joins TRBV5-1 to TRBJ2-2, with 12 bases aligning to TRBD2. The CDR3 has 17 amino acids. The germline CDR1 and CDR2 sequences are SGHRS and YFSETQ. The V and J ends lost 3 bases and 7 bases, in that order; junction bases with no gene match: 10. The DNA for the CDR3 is TGCGCCAGCAGCTCCGGACTAGCGGGAAATTTTGGCGGGGAGCTGTTTTTT. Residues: CASSSGLAGNFGGELFF.

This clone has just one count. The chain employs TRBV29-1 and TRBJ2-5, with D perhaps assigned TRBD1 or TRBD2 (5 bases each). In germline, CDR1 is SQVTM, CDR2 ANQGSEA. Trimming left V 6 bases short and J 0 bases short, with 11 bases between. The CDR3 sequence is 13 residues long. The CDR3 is CSVAGADQETQYF. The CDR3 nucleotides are TGCAGCGTAGCCGGGGCGGACCAAGAGACCCAGTACTTC.